This T cell receptor (beta chain) is drawn from a study of OX40 agonist ivuxolimab in advanced cancers. Study overall: A history of anti-PD-1, anti-PD-L1 or anti-CTLA-4 therapy was acceptable, and roughly 40% had some. Study results and limitations: Low normalized T-cell clonal expansion was also seen in some nonresponders.

Assay: immunoSEQ multiplex PCR; the TCRdb copy retains only in-frame clones and omits some. The table shows fewer than 65,000 clones, with roughly 84% occurring only once. The CDR3 is 15 residues long. Trimming left V 0 bases short and J 0 bases short, with 7 bases between. The V gene's germline CDR1 is SGHRS and CDR2 YFSETQ. Remarks on this clone: Its matching antigen is unknown.

Anyone with autoimmune disease history or systemic immunosuppression was excluded. Drawing of blood for sampling happened at baseline, at cycle 4 day 1, and at cycle 7 day 1. The chain combines TRBV5-1 with TRBJ1-5; D is unclear. This TCR derives from an adult with an advanced solid tumor such as melanoma, head and neck, liver or kidney cancer. This specimen consisted of CD4+ or CD8+ T cells sorted from blood, obtained in a trial of the OX40 agonist ivuxolimab. The CDR3 DNA reads as TGCGCCAGCAGCTTGGGACAAAGTAGCAATCAGCCCCAGCATTTT. Translating it yields CASSLGQSSNQPQHF.